These 8 T cell receptor beta chains originate from one sample sequenced in a study of memory CD8 T cells in hepatitis C reinfection. The data were produced by immunoSEQ multiplex PCR, yet TCRdb's version contains in-frame clones alone and is incomplete. The data show some 50,000 clones, approximately 92% seen once. Sample time point: late/post reinfection, 12 to 24 weeks after detection. No in vitro expansion preceded TCR sequencing of the sorted cells. Material: naive CD8+ T cells sorted from blood. The origin of the receptors is a man aged 18 to 29 with hepatitis C virus infection.

J is TRBJ1-1 and V is TRBV6-5; D is perhaps TRBD1 (5 bases). Germline V gene sequence: CDR1 MNHEY, CDR2 SVGAGI. V dropped 2 bases and J dropped 5 bases, with 6 bases sitting between them. This CDR3 is built from 12 residues. This CDR3 is CASSYGGTEAFF. The CDR3 bases are TGTGCCAGCAGTTACGGGGGGACTGAAGCTTTCTTT.

A single count supports this clone. The V gene is TRBV5-4, the J gene TRBJ2-5, with a tentative D call TRBD1 (6 bases). Trimming left V 0 bases short and J 4 bases short, with 16 bases between. The CDR3 extends over 16 amino acids. Germline values: CDR1 SGHNT, CDR2 YYREEE (reference sequence). DNA of the CDR3: TGTGCCAGCAGCTTGGACAGGGTAGAGGGTGGAGAGACCCAGTACTTC. This translates into CASSLDRVEGGETQYF.

This rearrangement joins TRBV15 to TRBJ1-5, with D hard to call. The CDR3 runs to 15 residues. In germline, CDR1 is LNHNV, CDR2 YYDKDF (reference sequence). Deletions cut 1 base from V and 3 bases from J, with 10 bases between. CDR3 nucleotide sequence: TGTGCCACCAGCAGAGTGGCCGCATTCAATCAGCCCCAGCATTTT. Protein sequence: CATSRVAAFNQPQHF.

This clone has more than one count but fewer than ten. The chain uses TRBV27 and TRBJ1-5; 12 bases agree with TRBD1. V lost 2 bases to trimming and J lost 11 bases; unmatched junction nucleotides: 4. CDR1 and CDR2 (germline): MNHEY, SMNVEV (reference sequence). The CDR3 contains 14 residues. The CDR3 protein is CASSLGTGGQTQHF. The CDR3 DNA follows: TGTGCCAGCAGTTTAGGGACAGGGGGCCAAACCCAGCATTTT.

J is TRBJ2-1 and V is TRBV7-2; no reliable D call. Trimming shortened V by 5 bases and J by 12 bases, and 11 bases separated the two germline ends. CDR3 length: 11 amino acids. Germline loops: CDR1 SGHTA, CDR2 FQGNSA. CDR3 sequence: CASSQKTGQFF. The CDR3 DNA is TGTGCCAGCAGCCAAAAGACGGGGCAGTTCTTC.

This clone has only one observation. Written as DNA, the CDR3 is TGCGCCAGCAGCCAAGATCTTAGGCCAGGGCCCCAAGAGACCCAGTACTTC. It specifies CASSQDLRPGPQETQYF. The V gene is TRBV4-3, the J gene TRBJ2-5, with D perhaps matching TRBD1 (5 bases). V lost 0 bases, J lost 1 base, and 15 bases lay in between. The CDR3 extends over 17 amino acids. Germline assignment: CDR1 LGHNA and CDR2 YSLEER.

This sequence joins TRBV6-6 and TRBJ1-1; D is unclear. Germline V gene data show CDR1 as MNHNY and CDR2 as SVGAGI (reference sequence). V lost 2 bases to trimming and J lost 0 bases, with 7 bases between them. The CDR3 covers 14 residues. The CDR3 DNA reads as TGTGCCAGCAGTTACAGAGATTTGAACACTGAAGCTTTCTTT. Its translation is CASSYRDLNTEAFF.

This clone was counted a single time. This chain connects TRBV5-1 to TRBJ2-1; 13 positions agree with TRBD2. CDR3 length equals 17 residues. The germline CDR1 and CDR2 sequences are SGHRS and YFSETQ. Germline trimming cut 0 bases from V and 6 bases from J; bases unmatched to any gene: 6. Here the CDR3 reads CASSLAGLAGARNEQFF. DNA for the CDR3: TGCGCCAGCAGCTTGGCCGGACTAGCGGGAGCTCGCAATGAGCAGTTCTTC.